A selection of T cell receptor beta chains follows, all from one sample in a study of T-cell memory formation after mild COVID-19. In TCRdb, the 5' RACE reads were re-called with MiXCR into one record per CDR3 protein. The repertoire holds 200,000 or so distinct CDR3 sequences, with roughly 17% as singletons. Sample: PBMCs or a T cell subset sorted from them (not recorded which). These receptors were collected from an adult woman who had mild COVID-19 (a few samples of this study predate the infection). Cell type and time point are not known. CDR3s include the opening cysteine and the closing phenylalanine or tryptophan. D genes are given only for firm matches. Where a row states a size, it is once, few, many or the class of an expanded clone; other rows omit it.

v_call: TRBV5-1; clone_size: .; cdr3_length: 14; j_call: TRBJ1-2; d_call: TRBD1; cdr3_nt: TGCGCCAGCAGCAGAGACAGGGTCCATACTGGCTACACCTTC; cdr3_aa: CASSRDRVHTGYTF
v_call: TRBV12-5; clone_size: .; cdr3_length: 13; j_call: TRBJ2-4; d_call: TRBD1; cdr3_nt: TGTGCTAGTGGTTTGACGCAGGGGGCGATTCAGTACTTC; cdr3_aa: CASGLTQGAIQYF
v_call: TRBV2; clone_size: few; cdr3_length: 13; j_call: TRBJ1-1; d_call: .; cdr3_nt: TGTGCCAGCAATCTACAGGCGAACACTGAAGCTTTCTTT; cdr3_aa: CASNLQANTEAFF
v_call: TRBV6-1; clone_size: .; cdr3_length: 13; j_call: TRBJ2-7; d_call: .; cdr3_nt: TGTGCCAGCAGTGACAGCTTTTTCCCCGAGCAGTACTTC; cdr3_aa: CASSDSFFPEQYF
v_call: TRBV6-5; clone_size: few; cdr3_length: 16; j_call: TRBJ2-7; d_call: TRBD1; cdr3_nt: TGTGCCAGCAGTCGGACAGGGGCCAACTCGAACTACGAGCAGTACTTC; cdr3_aa: CASSRTGANSNYEQYF
v_call: TRBV7-6; clone_size: .; cdr3_length: 14; j_call: TRBJ2-5; d_call: .; cdr3_nt: TGTGCCAGCAGTCATCGACTCGCCGAAGAGACCCAGTACTTC; cdr3_aa: CASSHRLAEETQYF
v_call: TRBV12-3/TRBV12-4; clone_size: many; cdr3_length: 12; j_call: TRBJ2-5; d_call: .; cdr3_nt: TGTGCCAGCAGTTCCGTCCCAGAGACCCAGTACTTC; cdr3_aa: CASSSVPETQYF
v_call: TRBV7-9; clone_size: .; cdr3_length: 16; j_call: TRBJ2-3; d_call: .; cdr3_nt: TGTGCCAGCATCCCTTTAAGGGGCCCCAGGTTAGATACGCAGTATTTT; cdr3_aa: CASIPLRGPRLDTQYF
v_call: TRBV5-1; clone_size: few; cdr3_length: 12; j_call: TRBJ1-1; d_call: .; cdr3_nt: TGCGCCAGCTCTCGGGAAAGTGGCGAAGCTTTCTTT; cdr3_aa: CASSRESGEAFF
v_call: TRBV5-1; clone_size: .; cdr3_length: 15; j_call: TRBJ2-3; d_call: TRBD1; cdr3_nt: TGCGCCAGCAGCCAAGGACAGGTTCTCACAGATACGCAGTATTTT; cdr3_aa: CASSQGQVLTDTQYF
v_call: TRBV18; clone_size: few; cdr3_length: 16; j_call: TRBJ2-1; d_call: TRBD2; cdr3_nt: TGTGCCAGCTCACCACCGACGGGAGGGAGGGGGAATGAGCAGTTCTTC; cdr3_aa: CASSPPTGGRGNEQFF
v_call: TRBV6-5; clone_size: .; cdr3_length: 16; j_call: TRBJ2-1; d_call: .; cdr3_nt: TGTGCCAGCCGCCCGGTGTGGGAGAGCTCCTACAATGAGCAGTTCTTC; cdr3_aa: CASRPVWESSYNEQFF
v_call: TRBV12-3/TRBV12-4; clone_size: .; cdr3_length: 13; j_call: TRBJ1-1; d_call: .; cdr3_nt: TGTGCCAGCAGTTTACTGGGAATCACTGAAGCTTTCTTT; cdr3_aa: CASSLLGITEAFF
v_call: TRBV5-1; clone_size: .; cdr3_length: 13; j_call: TRBJ2-1; d_call: .; cdr3_nt: TGCGCCAGCAGCTTGTGGGGCAGCGATGAGCAGTTCTTC; cdr3_aa: CASSLWGSDEQFF
v_call: TRBV2; clone_size: few; cdr3_length: 12; j_call: TRBJ2-1; d_call: .; cdr3_nt: TGTGCCAGCAGCGGACTGGTTAAAGAGCAGTTCTTC; cdr3_aa: CASSGLVKEQFF
v_call: TRBV25-1; clone_size: few; cdr3_length: 11; j_call: TRBJ2-7; d_call: .; cdr3_nt: TGTGCAGTTGAATTTTCCTACGAGCAGTACTTC; cdr3_aa: CAVEFSYEQYF
v_call: TRBV5-6; clone_size: .; cdr3_length: 14; j_call: TRBJ1-2; d_call: .; cdr3_nt: TGTGCCAGCAGTTCCCTCGGACAGAACTATGGCTACACCTTC; cdr3_aa: CASSSLGQNYGYTF
v_call: TRBV20-1; clone_size: .; cdr3_length: 13; j_call: TRBJ2-7; d_call: .; cdr3_nt: TGCAGTGCCGTCAGCTACTCCTCCTACGAGCAGTACTTC; cdr3_aa: CSAVSYSSYEQYF
v_call: TRBV7-3; clone_size: .; cdr3_length: 14; j_call: TRBJ2-3; d_call: .; cdr3_nt: TGTGCCAGCAGCTTGCCGGGGGCGAAAGATACGCAGTATTTT; cdr3_aa: CASSLPGAKDTQYF
v_call: TRBV5-1; clone_size: few; cdr3_length: 17; j_call: TRBJ2-1; d_call: TRBD2; cdr3_nt: TGCGCCAGCAGCTTGATTCTAGCGGGAGGTATCTACAATGAGCAGTTCTTC; cdr3_aa: CASSLILAGGIYNEQFF
v_call: TRBV5-1; clone_size: .; cdr3_length: 17; j_call: TRBJ2-1; d_call: .; cdr3_nt: TGCGCCAGCAGCTTGGACATTACAGGGAAACGGTACAATGAGCAGTTCTTC; cdr3_aa: CASSLDITGKRYNEQFF
v_call: TRBV11-2; clone_size: many; cdr3_length: 14; j_call: TRBJ2-7; d_call: .; cdr3_nt: TGTGCCAGCAGCCCATCACAGGGAACCTACGAGCAGTACTTC; cdr3_aa: CASSPSQGTYEQYF
v_call: TRBV7-3; clone_size: few; cdr3_length: 15; j_call: TRBJ2-7; d_call: TRBD2; cdr3_nt: TGTGCCAGCAGCTTAGGCCCGGGGGGGCCCTACGAGCAGTACTTC; cdr3_aa: CASSLGPGGPYEQYF
v_call: TRBV5-4; clone_size: .; cdr3_length: 13; j_call: TRBJ1-2; d_call: TRBD1; cdr3_nt: TGTGCCAGCAGCTTCGACAGGGTCTATGGCTACACCTTC; cdr3_aa: CASSFDRVYGYTF
v_call: TRBV12-3/TRBV12-4; clone_size: few; cdr3_length: 15; j_call: TRBJ1-2; d_call: TRBD1; cdr3_nt: TGTGCCAGCAGTTTACACTCAGGGACAGGGGGCGGCTACACCTTC; cdr3_aa: CASSLHSGTGGGYTF
v_call: TRBV5-1; clone_size: few; cdr3_length: 13; j_call: TRBJ2-2; d_call: .; cdr3_nt: TGCGCCAGCAGAGACTTAAGCCCCGGGGAGCTGTTTTTT; cdr3_aa: CASRDLSPGELFF
v_call: TRBV12-3/TRBV12-4; clone_size: .; cdr3_length: 15; j_call: TRBJ2-5; d_call: .; cdr3_nt: TGTGCCAGCAGCCTCCACCCGGGGGCGGGGGAGACCCAGTACTTC; cdr3_aa: CASSLHPGAGETQYF
v_call: TRBV3-1; clone_size: .; cdr3_length: 13; j_call: TRBJ2-3; d_call: .; cdr3_nt: TGTGCCAGCAGCCAAACTGCCTCAGATACGCAGTATTTT; cdr3_aa: CASSQTASDTQYF
v_call: TRBV29-1; clone_size: few; cdr3_length: 14; j_call: TRBJ2-3; d_call: .; cdr3_nt: TGCAGCGTTGAAATAAGGACAGCGCTAGATACGCAGTATTTT; cdr3_aa: CSVEIRTALDTQYF
v_call: TRBV11-2; clone_size: few; cdr3_length: 16; j_call: TRBJ2-5; d_call: .; cdr3_nt: TGTGCCAGCGAACCTTCTCCCCGTGGCCCCCAAGAGACCCAGTACTTC; cdr3_aa: CASEPSPRGPQETQYF
v_call: TRBV5-1; clone_size: .; cdr3_length: 16; j_call: TRBJ2-7; d_call: .; cdr3_nt: TGCGCCAGCAGCTTGGCCCAAGGGGGTAGCTCCTACGAGCAGTACTTC; cdr3_aa: CASSLAQGGSSYEQYF
v_call: TRBV24-1; clone_size: .; cdr3_length: 19; j_call: TRBJ2-3; d_call: TRBD2; cdr3_nt: TGTGCCACCAGTGATCCGAGTAGACTTACCGGGACTAGCATGGATACGCAGTATTTT; cdr3_aa: CATSDPSRLTGTSMDTQYF
v_call: TRBV7-2; clone_size: many; cdr3_length: 11; j_call: TRBJ1-1; d_call: .; cdr3_nt: TGTGCCAGCAGCGAAAACACTGAAGCTTTCTTT; cdr3_aa: CASSENTEAFF
v_call: TRBV29-1; clone_size: .; cdr3_length: 12; j_call: TRBJ2-5; d_call: .; cdr3_nt: TGCAGCGTTGGGACAATTCAAGAGACCCAGTACTTC; cdr3_aa: CSVGTIQETQYF
v_call: TRBV29-1; clone_size: many; cdr3_length: 13; j_call: TRBJ1-1; d_call: TRBD1; cdr3_nt: TGCAGCGTGGCCCGGGACAGCAACACTGAAGCTTTCTTT; cdr3_aa: CSVARDSNTEAFF
v_call: TRBV20-1; clone_size: many; cdr3_length: 13; j_call: TRBJ2-7; d_call: .; cdr3_nt: TGCAGTGCTAGAACGACAGGCTCCTACGAGCAGTACTTC; cdr3_aa: CSARTTGSYEQYF
v_call: TRBV29-1; clone_size: few; cdr3_length: 14; j_call: TRBJ2-2; d_call: TRBD1; cdr3_nt: TGCAGCGCCAGATCGACAGGGGCGGGCGGGGAGCTGTTTTTT; cdr3_aa: CSARSTGAGGELFF
v_call: TRBV28; clone_size: .; cdr3_length: 16; j_call: TRBJ2-6; d_call: .; cdr3_nt: TGTGCCAGCAGTGGGGGACCCAATTCTGGGGCCAACGTCCTGACTTTC; cdr3_aa: CASSGGPNSGANVLTF
v_call: TRBV7-2; clone_size: few; cdr3_length: 12; j_call: TRBJ2-3; d_call: .; cdr3_nt: TGTGCCAGCAGCTTAGACGAGCTAGGGCAGTATTTT; cdr3_aa: CASSLDELGQYF
v_call: TRBV28; clone_size: .; cdr3_length: 15; j_call: TRBJ1-1; d_call: .; cdr3_nt: TGTGCCAGCAGTTCAAGGCGGAGGGAAAGCACTGAAGCTTTCTTT; cdr3_aa: CASSSRRRESTEAFF